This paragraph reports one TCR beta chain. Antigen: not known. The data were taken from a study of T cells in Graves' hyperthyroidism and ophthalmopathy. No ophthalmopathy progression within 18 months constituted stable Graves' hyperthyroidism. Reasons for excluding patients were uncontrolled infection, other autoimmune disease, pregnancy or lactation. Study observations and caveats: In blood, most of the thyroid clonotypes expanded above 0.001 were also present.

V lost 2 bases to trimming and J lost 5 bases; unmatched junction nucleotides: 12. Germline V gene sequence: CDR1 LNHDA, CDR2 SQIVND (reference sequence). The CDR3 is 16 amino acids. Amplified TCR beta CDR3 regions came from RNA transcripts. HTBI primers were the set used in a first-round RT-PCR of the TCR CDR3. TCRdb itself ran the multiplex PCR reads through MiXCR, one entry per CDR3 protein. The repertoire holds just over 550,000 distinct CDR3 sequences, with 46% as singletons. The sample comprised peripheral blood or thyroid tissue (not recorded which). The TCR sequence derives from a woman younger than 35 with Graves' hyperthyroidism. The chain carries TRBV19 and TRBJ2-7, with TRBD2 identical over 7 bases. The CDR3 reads CASSIRGGDGSNEQYF. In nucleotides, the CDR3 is TGTGCCAGTAGTATAAGGGGAGGGGACGGATCCAACGAGCAGTACTTC.